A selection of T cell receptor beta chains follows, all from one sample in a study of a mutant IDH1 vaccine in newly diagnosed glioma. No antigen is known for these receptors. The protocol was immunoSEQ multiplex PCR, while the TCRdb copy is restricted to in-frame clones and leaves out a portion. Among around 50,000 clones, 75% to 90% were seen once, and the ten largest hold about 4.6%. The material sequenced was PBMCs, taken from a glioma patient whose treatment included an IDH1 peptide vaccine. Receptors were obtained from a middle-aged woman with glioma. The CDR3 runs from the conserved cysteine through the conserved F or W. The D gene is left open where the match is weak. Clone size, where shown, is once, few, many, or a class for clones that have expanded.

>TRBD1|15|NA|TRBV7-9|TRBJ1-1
CASSENRGSNTEAFF
TGTGCCAGCAGCGAAAACAGGGGGTCGAACACTGAAGCTTTCTTT
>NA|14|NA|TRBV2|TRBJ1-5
CASSLEAYNQPQHF
TGTGCCAGCAGTTTAGAGGCGTACAATCAGCCCCAGCATTTT
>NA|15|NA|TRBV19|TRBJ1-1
CASSLNKGLNTEAFF
TGTGCCAGTAGCCTTAACAAGGGGTTGAACACTGAAGCTTTCTTT
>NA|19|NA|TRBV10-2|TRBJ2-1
CASSESRRLPSSSYNEQFF
TGCGCCAGCAGTGAGTCGAGGAGGTTACCATCTAGCTCCTACAATGAGCAGTTCTTC
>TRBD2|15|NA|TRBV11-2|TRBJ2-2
CASSLAGTSTGELFF
TGTGCCAGCAGCTTAGCCGGGACTAGCACCGGGGAGCTGTTTTTT
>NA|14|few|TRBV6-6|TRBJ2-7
CASSRGRSPYEQYF
TGTGCCAGCAGTAGAGGGAGATCCCCCTACGAGCAGTACTTC
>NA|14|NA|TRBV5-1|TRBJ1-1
CASSLELGGTEAFF
TGCGCCAGCAGCTTGGAACTGGGGGGGACTGAAGCTTTCTTT
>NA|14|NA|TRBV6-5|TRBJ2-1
CASSRGPAYNEQFF
TGTGCCAGTTCGAGGGGCCCGGCTTACAATGAGCAGTTCTTC
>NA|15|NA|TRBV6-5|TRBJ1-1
CASSSAGAGNTEAFF
TGTGCCAGCAGTTCCGCAGGGGCCGGGAACACTGAAGCTTTCTTT
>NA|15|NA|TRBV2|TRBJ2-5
CASNGESLGEETQYF
TGTGCCAGCAACGGGGAGTCCTTGGGGGAAGAGACCCAGTACTTC
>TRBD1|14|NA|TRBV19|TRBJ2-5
CASSIPGQGETQYF
TGTGCCAGTAGTATACCGGGACAGGGAGAGACCCAGTACTTC
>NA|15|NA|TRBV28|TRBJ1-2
CASRRGGTGNDGYTF
TGTGCCAGCAGGCGCGGTGGCACAGGGAATGATGGCTACACCTTC
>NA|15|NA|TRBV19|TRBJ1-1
CASSIAIWMNTEAFF
TGTGCCAGTAGTATTGCGATTTGGATGAACACTGAAGCTTTCTTT
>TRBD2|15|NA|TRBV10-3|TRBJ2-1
CAIGTSGTLSYEQFF
TGTGCCATTGGGACTAGCGGGACACTGTCCTATGAGCAGTTCTTC
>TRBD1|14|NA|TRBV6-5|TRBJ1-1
CASSYQGQGTEAFF
TGTGCCAGCAGTTACCAGGGACAGGGGACTGAAGCTTTCTTT
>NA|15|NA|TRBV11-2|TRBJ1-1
CASSLGVRGGTEAFF
TGTGCCAGCAGCCTAGGTGTGAGGGGTGGCACTGAAGCTTTCTTT
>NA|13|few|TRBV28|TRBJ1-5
CASTPPSNQPQHF
TGTGCCAGCACCCCCCCCAGCAATCAGCCCCAGCATTTT
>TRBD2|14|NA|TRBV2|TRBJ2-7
CASSRTSDSYEQYF
TGTGCCAGCAGTAGGACTAGCGACTCCTACGAGCAGTACTTC
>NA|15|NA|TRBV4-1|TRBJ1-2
CASSPPILRLRGYTF
TGCGCCAGCAGCCCTCCGATACTCAGGCTACGCGGCTACACCTTC
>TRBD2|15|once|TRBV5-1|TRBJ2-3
CASSTRGGGGDTQYF
TGCGCCAGCAGCACCCGGGGGGGCGGGGGAGATACGCAGTATTTT
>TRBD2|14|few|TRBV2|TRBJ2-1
CASSERGGHNEQFF
TGTGCCAGCAGTGAGCGGGGGGGGCACAATGAGCAGTTCTTC
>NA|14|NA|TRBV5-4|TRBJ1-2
CASSLVRGTYGYTF
TGTGCCAGCAGCTTGGTTCGGGGGACCTATGGCTACACCTTC
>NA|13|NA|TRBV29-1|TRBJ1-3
CSVEGDSGNTIYF
TGCAGCGTTGAGGGAGACTCTGGAAACACCATATATTTT
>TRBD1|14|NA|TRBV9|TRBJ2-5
CASSTRDSQETQYF
TGTGCCAGCAGCACCCGGGACAGCCAAGAGACCCAGTACTTC
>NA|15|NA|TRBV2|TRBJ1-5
CASTTGHRVNQPQHF
TGTGCCAGCACTACCGGTCACAGGGTTAATCAGCCCCAGCATTTT
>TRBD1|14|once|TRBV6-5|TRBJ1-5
CASSPTGGNQPQHF
TGTGCCAGCAGTCCCACAGGGGGAAACCAGCCCCAGCATTTT
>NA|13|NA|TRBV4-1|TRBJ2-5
CASSHSHQETQYF
TGCGCCAGCAGCCATTCCCACCAAGAGACCCAGTACTTC
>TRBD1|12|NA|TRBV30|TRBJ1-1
CAGDRRRTEAFF
TGTGCCGGGGACAGGCGGAGGACTGAAGCTTTCTTT
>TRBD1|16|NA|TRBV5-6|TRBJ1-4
CASSLGFRGRREKLFF
TGTGCCAGCAGCTTGGGATTCAGGGGGCGGCGGGAAAAACTGTTTTTT
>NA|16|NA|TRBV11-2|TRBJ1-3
CASSLGGIRSGNTIYF
TGTGCCAGCAGCTTAGGTGGGATCCGCTCTGGAAACACCATATATTTT
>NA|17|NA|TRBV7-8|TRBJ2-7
CASSLGEGGPFSYEQYF
TGTGCCAGCAGCTTAGGGGAAGGAGGACCCTTCTCCTACGAGCAGTACTTC
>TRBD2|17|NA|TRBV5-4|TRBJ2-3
CASSNKLAGVSADTQYF
TGTGCCAGCAGCAACAAACTAGCGGGGGTTTCGGCAGATACGCAGTATTTT
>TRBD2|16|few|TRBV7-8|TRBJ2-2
CASSRLAGVNTGELFF
TGTGCCAGCAGCAGACTAGCGGGAGTGAACACCGGGGAGCTGTTTTTT
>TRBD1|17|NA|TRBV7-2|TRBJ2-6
CASSGNRGRSGANVLTF
TGTGCCAGCAGCGGTAACAGGGGCCGGTCTGGGGCCAACGTCCTGACTTTC
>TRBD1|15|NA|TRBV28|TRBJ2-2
CASRLAGQATGELFF
TGTGCCAGTCGCCTTGCGGGACAGGCGACCGGGGAGCTGTTTTTT
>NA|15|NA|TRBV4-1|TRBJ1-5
CASSHLGAADQPQHF
TGCGCCAGCAGCCATCTTGGTGCGGCGGACCAGCCCCAGCATTTT
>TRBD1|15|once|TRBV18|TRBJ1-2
CASSPPRDRADGYTF
TGTGCCAGCTCACCACCGCGGGACAGGGCAGATGGCTACACCTTC
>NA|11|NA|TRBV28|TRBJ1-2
CASSSTYGYTF
TGTGCCAGCAGTTCGACCTATGGCTACACCTTC
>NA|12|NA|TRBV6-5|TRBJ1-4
CASSYPGGKLFF
TGTGCCAGCAGTTACCCTGGGGGGAAACTGTTTTTT
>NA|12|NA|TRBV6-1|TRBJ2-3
CASSGVTDTQYF
TGTGCCAGCAGTGGTGTCACAGATACGCAGTATTTT
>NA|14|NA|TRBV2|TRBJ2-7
CASIVQGGSYEQYF
TGTGCCAGCATAGTGCAGGGGGGATCCTACGAGCAGTACTTC
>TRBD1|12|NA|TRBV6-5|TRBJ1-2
CASTQGAGGYTF
TGTGCCAGCACCCAGGGGGCTGGTGGCTACACCTTC
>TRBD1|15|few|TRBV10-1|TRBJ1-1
CASSAETGGNTEAFF
TGCGCCAGCAGTGCCGAGACAGGGGGCAACACTGAAGCTTTCTTT